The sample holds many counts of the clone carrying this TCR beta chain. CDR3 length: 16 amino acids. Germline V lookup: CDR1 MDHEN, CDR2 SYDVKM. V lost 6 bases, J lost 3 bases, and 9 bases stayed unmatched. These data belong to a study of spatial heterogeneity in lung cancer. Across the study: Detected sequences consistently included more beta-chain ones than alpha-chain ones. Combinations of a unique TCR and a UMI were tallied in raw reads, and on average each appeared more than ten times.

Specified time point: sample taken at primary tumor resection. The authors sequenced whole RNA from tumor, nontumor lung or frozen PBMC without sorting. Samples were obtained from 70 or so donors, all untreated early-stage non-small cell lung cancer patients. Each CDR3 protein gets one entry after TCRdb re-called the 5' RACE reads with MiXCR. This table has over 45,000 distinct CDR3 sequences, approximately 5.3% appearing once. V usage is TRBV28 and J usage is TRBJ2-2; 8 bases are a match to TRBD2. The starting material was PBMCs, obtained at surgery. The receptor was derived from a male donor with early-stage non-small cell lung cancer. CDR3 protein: CASRGAGVQDTGELFF. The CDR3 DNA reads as TGTGCCAGCAGGGGAGCGGGAGTGCAGGACACCGGGGAGCTGTTTTTT.